The 29 T cell receptor beta chains below all came from one sample that was sequenced in a study of CDR3 diversity in severe acne. TCRdb used MiXCR to reprocess the PCR reads, holding one entry per CDR3 protein. Of about 85,000 distinct CDR3 sequences listed, roughly 52% are singletons. The specimen was blood. The receptors stem from a male donor in good health, serving as a control.

The rearrangement uses TRBV7-9 and TRBJ2-7, with TRBD2 matching 14 bases. Trimming took 5 bases from V and 6 from J; bases not matched to a gene: 6. This CDR3 is built from 15 residues. The germline CDR1 and CDR2 sequences are SEHNR and FQNEAQ (reference sequence). The CDR3 DNA reads as TGTGCCAGCAGCAGGGGACTAGCGGGAGTAAGCGAGCAGTACTTC. It yields the protein CASSRGLAGVSEQYF.

In its sample, this clonotype was seen many times. The rearrangement uses TRBV3-1 and TRBJ1-2; D possibly corresponds to TRBD1 (6 bases). The V end was cut by 0 bases, the J end by 6 bases, with 14 bases between. The germline CDR1 and CDR2 sequences are LGHDT and YNNKEL (reference sequence). The CDR3 runs to 15 residues. CDR3 residues: CASSQDTGAGNGYTF. The DNA of the CDR3 is TGTGCCAGCAGCCAAGATACGGGGGCAGGGAATGGCTACACCTTC.

The CDR3 protein is CASDSGGGDEQFF. In DNA form, the CDR3 reads TGTGCCAGCGACTCAGGGGGCGGCGATGAGCAGTTCTTC. The chain carries TRBV12-3 or TRBV12-4 and TRBJ2-1, with TRBD1 matching over 8 bases. V was pared by 8 bases and J by 8 bases, with 8 bases of the junction left unmatched. This CDR3 has 13 residues.

V is TRBV4-1 and J is TRBJ2-1; 7 nucleotides line up with TRBD2. V lost 1 base to trimming and J lost 0 bases; unmatched junction nucleotides: 12. The CDR3 is made up of 19 amino acids. The germline CDR1 and CDR2 sequences are MGHRA and YSYEKL. CDR3 DNA: TGCGCCAGCAGCCAAGGATCAGCGGGAAGACCACACTCCTACAATGAGCAGTTCTTC. The encoded protein is CASSQGSAGRPHSYNEQFF.

The V call is TRBV25-1, the J call TRBJ2-7; 7 bases fit TRBD2. The better agreement between TRBJ2-1 and the DNA end casts doubt on the J call. Germline CDR1 is MGHDK and CDR2 is SYGVNS. The CDR3 runs 15 residues. The CDR3 reads CASSDGGGSYNEQFF. The CDR3 nucleotides are TGTGCCAGCAGTGATGGGGGGGGATCCTACAATGAGCAGTTCTTC.

V is TRBV4-2 and J is TRBJ2-7; 11 positions agree with TRBD1. The CDR3 is 15 amino acids. Germline CDR1 reads LGHNA; CDR2 reads YNFKEQ. Losses at the gene ends were 3 bases for V and 6 bases for J; bases not matched to a gene: 7. As DNA, the CDR3 is TGTGCCAGCAGCCATCCTACCGGGACAGGGGGCGAGCAGTACTTC. Translating it yields CASSHPTGTGGEQYF.

The chain links TRBV24-1 to TRBJ1-1; a possible D gene is TRBD1 (6 bases). Germline lookup yields CDR1 KGHDR and CDR2 SFDVKD. Trimming shortened V by 3 bases and J by 6 bases, and 10 bases separated the two germline ends. The CDR3 is 13 residues long. For the CDR3, the DNA is TGTGCCACCAGTGATACCCACAGGGCTGAAGCTTTCTTT. Its protein product is CATSDTHRAEAFF.

The chain is built from TRBV5-1 and TRBJ2-5, with TRBD1 matching over 11 bases. The CDR3 totals 15 residues. Looked up from germline, CDR1 is SGHRS and CDR2 is YFSETQ. The ends lost 3 bases at V and 3 bases at J; junction bases unmatched: 4. CDR3 in DNA: TGCGCCAGCAGCTCCCAGGGACAGGGGGAAGAGACCCAGTACTTC. Its protein product is CASSSQGQGEETQYF. Supplemented by reference TRBV5-1 and TRBJ2-5, the full variable domain reads KAGVTQTPRYLIKTRGQQVTLSCSPISGHRSVSWYQQTPGQGLQFLFEYFSETQRNKGNFPGRFSGRQFSNSRSEMNVSTLELGDSALYLCASSSQGQGEETQYFGPGTRLLVL.

As concerns this clonotype: A read error may be the cause here, since a much bigger clone is one base away. The V and J genes are TRBV14 and TRBJ1-3; D remains ambiguous. Germline V gives CDR1 SGHDN, CDR2 FVKESK. The CDR3 is 15 amino acids. CDR3 sequence: CASSLQGLSGNSIYF. In nucleotides, the CDR3 is TGTGCCAGCAGCCTCCAAGGTCTTTCTGGAAACAGCATATATTTT.

The chain employs TRBV10-2 and TRBJ1-6; possibly TRBD1 for D (6 bases). Germline CDR1 reads WSHSY; CDR2 reads SAAADI. V lost 2 bases to trimming and J lost 18 bases, with 14 bases between them. CDR3 length equals 12 residues. CDR3 protein: CASSEVGGASHF. CDR3 sequence (DNA): TGCGCCAGCAGTGAGGTGGGGGGGGCAAGCCACTTT.

This clonotype has only one observation. Given a much more abundant clone one base away, this may be a read error. The rearrangement joins TRBV7-8 to TRBJ2-7; D may be TRBD1 (5 bases). The CDR3 consists of 14 residues. Trimming removed 1 base from V and 2 bases from J, with 9 bases in between. Germline values: CDR1 SGHVS, CDR2 FQNEAQ. CDR3 bases: TGTGCCAGCAGCTTAGATCTAGGGGCCTACGAGCAGTACTTC. Amino acid sequence: CASSLDLGAYEQYF.

This clonotype was counted ten times or more. The chain carries TRBV24-1 and TRBJ2-7; D ambiguous. V lost 4 bases and J lost 5, with 11 bases in between. The CDR3 length is 13 residues. Per the germline V gene, CDR1 is KGHDR and CDR2 is SFDVKD. CDR3 in DNA: TGTGCCACCAGTGAAGGAGCACGCCACGAGCAGTACTTC. Amino acids: CATSEGARHEQYF.

The V gene is TRBV9, the J gene TRBJ2-7; D is unclear. This CDR3 is 12 amino acids long. CDR1 and CDR2 (germline): SGDLS, YYNGEE. Deletions cut 0 bases from V and 3 bases from J, with 4 bases between. CDR3 amino acids: CASSVGGYEQYF. The CDR3 nucleotides read TGTGCCAGCAGCGTAGGGGGCTACGAGCAGTACTTC.

Ten or more counts support this clonotype. The chain joins TRBV27 to TRBJ1-5; D not resolved. The CDR3 covers 14 residues. Germline loops: CDR1 MNHEY, CDR2 SMNVEV (reference sequence). V was shortened by 3 bases and J by 5 bases, with 11 bases between the two germline ends. The CDR3 region is CASSFRDPYQPQHF. The DNA of the CDR3 is TGTGCCAGCAGTTTCCGCGATCCCTATCAGCCCCAGCATTTT.

The chain recombines TRBV7-6 with TRBJ2-7; TRBD1 agrees at 11 bases. V lost 6 bases and J lost 3; bases outside the gene matches: 7. This CDR3 has 15 residues. Germline V gene lookup returns CDR1 SGHVS and CDR2 FNYEAQ. CDR3 in amino acids: CASSLDRGLHYEQYF. In nucleotides, the CDR3 is TGTGCCAGCAGTCTGGACAGGGGGCTTCACTACGAGCAGTACTTC.

This clonotype was seen just once. Written as DNA, the CDR3 is TGCGCCAGCAGCTCCCTAGGACTAGCGGAAACCTACGAGCAGTACTTC. It encodes CASSSLGLAETYEQYF. J is TRBJ2-7 and V is TRBV5-1, with 10 bases identical to TRBD2. With V trimmed by 3 bases and J by 2 bases, 8 bases remained unmatched. Germline V CDR1 and CDR2: SGHRS, YFSETQ. The CDR3 length is 16 residues.

This clonotype was seen repeatedly, ten times or more. V is TRBV28 and J is TRBJ2-2, with D perhaps TRBD2 (5 bases). Germline lookup yields CDR1 MDHEN and CDR2 SYDVKM. Trimming took off 7 bases at V and 0 bases at J, with 18 bases between the two ends. The CDR3 spans 17 residues. CDR3 region: CASTLGRFGANTGELFF. CDR3 DNA sequence: TGTGCCAGCACCTTAGGGAGATTTGGGGCGAACACCGGGGAGCTGTTTTTT.

The chain is built from TRBV10-3 and TRBJ2-3; 12 bases fit TRBD2. Germline CDR1 ENHRY, CDR2 SYGVKD. The CDR3 has 15 residues. The V gene end was trimmed by 9 bases and the J gene end by 6 bases; junction bases not matched to a gene: 10. CDR3 bases: TGTGCCATGGCAGGGACTAGCGGGCGAGAGGATACGCAGTATTTT. It is translated as CAMAGTSGREDTQYF.

This clonotype showed up many times. The chain couples TRBV20-1 to TRBJ2-3; D ambiguous. CDR1 is DFQATT and CDR2 is SNEGSKA in the germline V gene (reference sequence). The V end was cut by 3 bases, the J end by 3 bases, with 10 bases between. The CDR3 runs 13 residues. CDR3 region: CSASHQATDTQYF. The CDR3 DNA is TGCAGTGCTAGTCACCAGGCTACAGATACGCAGTATTTT.

This clonotype has at least ten counts. The chain is built from TRBV12-3 or TRBV12-4 and TRBJ2-3; no definite D call. This CDR3 has 12 amino acids. Trimming shortened V by 6 bases and J by 6 bases, and 10 bases separated the two germline ends. CDR3 nucleotide sequence: TGTGCCAGCAGAGACCTGGGGGATACGCAGTATTTT. Translated, it gives CASRDLGDTQYF.

The chain carries TRBV5-1 and TRBJ2-3, with 11 bases identical to TRBD2. This CDR3 is built from 16 residues. Germline trimming cut 0 bases from V and 6 bases from J; bases unmatched to any gene: 6. In germline, CDR1 is SGHRS, CDR2 YFSETQ. CDR3 residues: CASSLAPGLAEDTQYF. The CDR3, as DNA: TGCGCCAGCAGCTTGGCCCCGGGACTAGCGGAGGATACGCAGTATTTT.

This clonotype has ten or more counts. V and J are TRBV5-8 and TRBJ2-5, with a tentative D call TRBD2 (5 bases). The V end was cut by 0 bases, the J end by 5 bases, with 11 bases between. There are 14 residues in the CDR3. The germline V gene has CDR1 SGHTS and CDR2 YDEGEE. CDR3 region: CASSLAAGSETQYF. DNA of the CDR3: TGTGCCAGCAGCTTGGCTGCGGGCTCGGAGACCCAGTACTTC.

The chain combines TRBV6-1 with TRBJ1-2; D not certain. Germline V gene lookup returns CDR1 MNHNS and CDR2 SASEGT. Between the trimmed V and J ends, which lost 5 bases and 5 bases, there was a span of 12 bases. The CDR3 has 13 amino acids. In nucleotides, the CDR3 is TGTGCCAGCAGTCCAGGAGACGTTTATGGCTACACCTTC. Residues: CASSPGDVYGYTF.

This clonotype showed up just a few times. V is TRBV3-1 and J is TRBJ1-3; the D gene is possibly TRBD1 (5 bases). The V end was cut by 4 bases, the J end by 3 bases, with 13 bases between. The germline V gene has CDR1 LGHDT and CDR2 YNNKEL (reference sequence). CDR3 length: 15 residues. The CDR3 here is CASSPRGGSGNTIYF. The CDR3 region has the DNA TGTGCCAGCAGCCCAAGGGGAGGGAGTGGAAACACCATATATTTT. Together with reference TRBV3-1 and TRBJ1-3, the CDR3 gives the full variable domain: DTAVSQTPKYLVTQMGNDKSIKCEQNLGHDTMYWYKQDSKKFLKIMFSYNNKELIINETVPNRFSPKSPDKAHLNLHINSLELGDSAVYFCASSPRGGSGNTIYFGEGSWLTVV.

Note on this clonotype: A much bigger clone sits one base away, suggesting this may be a read error. This chain links TRBV19 with TRBJ1-1, with TRBD1 matching 8 bases. The germline CDR1 and CDR2 sequences are LNHDA and SQIVND (reference sequence). The CDR3 contains 12 residues. Here the CDR3 reads CASSIQAGGKSF. CDR3 nucleotide sequence: TGTGCCAGTAGTATCCAGGCAGGGGGCAAATCCTTT.

This clonotype was recorded at least ten times. An end of the junction does not agree with germline; a read error may underlie this. The CDR3 DNA reads TGTGCCAGCAGCCGGGACAGGGGCGTTCTCTTT. Its translation is CASSRDRGVLF. V is TRBV2 and J is TRBJ1-1, with 10 bases identical to TRBD1. The germline gives CDR1 SNHLY, CDR2 FYNNEI. This CDR3 comprises 11 residues.

The table lists this clonotype with a few counts. The J gene is TRBJ1-1, the V gene TRBV7-9; TRBD1 matches 10 bases. Unmatched junction bases numbered 6, after V lost 8 bases and J lost 0 bases. Germline values: CDR1 SEHNR, CDR2 FQNEAQ (reference sequence). The length of the CDR3 is 15 residues. In nucleotides, the CDR3 is TGTGCCAGCCGGGACAGGGGCTTCCTGAACACTGAAGCTTTCTTT. It translates to CASRDRGFLNTEAFF.

The table lists this clonotype with many counts. The V call is TRBV18, the J call TRBJ1-2; TRBD1 aligns across 9 bases. Germline assignment: CDR1 KGHSH and CDR2 LQKENI. The V and J ends lost 5 bases and 6 bases, in that order; junction bases with no gene match: 4. The CDR3 is 13 amino acids. DNA for the CDR3: TGTGCCAGCTCAGGCCGGGACAGGGATGGCTACACCTTC. Its protein product is CASSGRDRDGYTF.

In its sample, this clonotype is medium-sized (0.01 to 0.1%). This sequence joins TRBV10-3 and TRBJ2-7, with D uncertain. Trimming cost V 0 bases and J 5 bases, with 14 bases left between them. This CDR3 region has 15 residues. Per germline, CDR1 ENHRY and CDR2 SYGVKD. The CDR3 DNA sequence: TGTGCCATCAGTGAGTCGAGAAGGGATTCCCACGAGCAGTACTTC. Its translation: CAISESRRDSHEQYF.